Listed below are T cell receptor beta chains from one sample, sequenced in a study of radiotherapy plus CTLA-4 blockade in lung cancer. Only in-frame clones appear in the TCRdb table, and some are missing; sequencing was by immunoSEQ multiplex PCR. Of about 44,000 clones in the sample, roughly three quarters were seen once. Sequencing used peripheral blood, obtained from a patient treated with radiotherapy plus ipilimumab. These receptors were collected from a human donor with non-small cell lung cancer whose response to radiotherapy plus ipilimumab could not be evaluated. The CDR3 runs from the conserved cysteine through the conserved F or W. The D gene is left open where the match is weak. Only some rows state a clone size, as once, few, many or a class for expanded clones.

TRBV30	.	.	TRBJ2-3	TGTGCCTGGAGTGAGGCGGTTGTGCAGTATTTT	CAWSEAVVQYF
TRBV27	.	.	TRBJ1-6	TGTGCCAGCGGGGGTACGGGGGAAGAATCCTATAATTCACCCCTCCACTTT	CASGGTGEESYNSPLHF
TRBV7-9	few	.	TRBJ1-3	TGTGCCAGCAGCTTAAATGTCATGGCGGGGGGTTTCTCTGGAAACACCATATATTTT	CASSLNVMAGGFSGNTIYF
TRBV19	.	TRBD1	TRBJ1-5	TGTGCCAGTAGTAAATCAGGGGGGCCTTTGCCCCAGCATTTT	CASSKSGGPLPQHF
TRBV19	.	TRBD2	TRBJ2-7	TGTGCCAGTAGAGCCAAACTAGCGGGAACCTACGAGCAGTACTTC	CASRAKLAGTYEQYF
TRBV29-1	.	.	TRBJ1-1	TGCAGCGTTGAAGTTCAGGGCGGCGGTGAAGCTTTCTTT	CSVEVQGGGEAFF
TRBV28	medium-sized	TRBD1	TRBJ1-1	TGTGCCAGCAGTTTACAGACAGGGGGCCGGACTGAAGCTTTCTTT	CASSLQTGGRTEAFF
TRBV28	.	TRBD1	TRBJ1-2	TGTGCCAGCAGTTTAAGTGCCGGACAGGGGGCTTTATATGGCTACACCTTC	CASSLSAGQGALYGYTF
TRBV5-1	.	TRBD2	TRBJ2-1	TGCGCCAGCAGCTTGCTCGGACTAGCGGGAGGGTACAATGAGCAGTTCTTC	CASSLLGLAGGYNEQFF
TRBV19	.	TRBD1	TRBJ2-3	TGTGCCAGTAGTTTCCGGACAGGGGAGACAGATACGCAGTATTTT	CASSFRTGETDTQYF
TRBV7-2	.	.	TRBJ2-7	TGTGCCAGCAGCTTAGCGCCCGACAGGATCCAGTACTTC	CASSLAPDRIQYF
TRBV19	.	.	TRBJ2-4	TGTGCCAGTAGTAGGTCAGGGGACCCCCTTATTCAGTACTTC	CASSRSGDPLIQYF
TRBV5-1	once	TRBD2	TRBJ2-5	TGCGCCAGCAGCTTGGGGGGCGGGGGTGAAGAGACCCAGTACTTC	CASSLGGGGEETQYF
TRBV6-5	.	.	TRBJ1-6	TGTGCCAGCAGTTACCAATACCGGGACACTTATTCACCCCTCCACTTT	CASSYQYRDTYSPLHF
TRBV28	few	TRBD1	TRBJ1-1	TGTGCCAGCAGTTTCAGGGGGGAAATACAGAACACTGAAGCTTTCTTT	CASSFRGEIQNTEAFF
TRBV7-9	few	.	TRBJ1-6	TGTGCCAGCAGCCATCAGGACATTCCTAATTCACCCCTCCACTTT	CASSHQDIPNSPLHF
TRBV7-2	.	.	TRBJ1-4	TGTGCCAGCAGCTCATGGACAACAACTAATGAAAAACTGTTTTTT	CASSSWTTTNEKLFF
TRBV6-4	few	.	TRBJ1-6	TGTGCCAGCAGTGAGGGCCGCGGCGGGAATTCACCCCTCCACTTT	CASSEGRGGNSPLHF
TRBV7-9	few	.	TRBJ2-2	TGTGCCAGCGGAGCTCATGCGGCCGGGGGGCCGACTGGCACCGGGGAGCTGTTTTTT	CASGAHAAGGPTGTGELFF
TRBV4-1	.	.	TRBJ2-3	TGCGCCAGCAGCCAGGGGATATTGAGGGCAACCCGGGGGAATACGCAGTATTTT	CASSQGILRATRGNTQYF
TRBV15	few	TRBD2	TRBJ2-5	TGTGCCACCAGCAGAGGTGGGGGGGAAGGGGAGACCCAGTACTTC	CATSRGGGEGETQYF
TRBV18	.	.	TRBJ1-2	TGTGCCAGCTCACCACAGGAATCGCGACAGAGCTATGGCTACACCTTC	CASSPQESRQSYGYTF
TRBV28	.	.	TRBJ2-1	TGTGCCAGCAGTTCCTTAGACACCGCCCTGGCCTACAATGAGCAGTTCTTC	CASSSLDTALAYNEQFF
TRBV28	.	.	TRBJ1-2	TGTGCCAGCAGTTCCCGACTTCTAGGCTACACCTTC	CASSSRLLGYTF
TRBV5-4	.	.	TRBJ1-6	TGTGCCAGCAGCTTCGATCGGGGGAGTTCACCCCTCCACTTT	CASSFDRGSSPLHF
TRBV4-1	.	.	TRBJ1-5	TGCGCCAGCAGCCACCCCGGGGGATATAGCAATCAGCCCCAGCATTTT	CASSHPGGYSNQPQHF
TRBV9	.	TRBD1	TRBJ1-2	TGTGCCAGCAGCCCGGGACAGATCTATGGCTACACCTTC	CASSPGQIYGYTF
TRBV5-6	.	.	TRBJ2-7	TGTGCCAGCAGCTTGAGTAGTGAGCCCAATTACGAGCAGTACTTC	CASSLSSEPNYEQYF
TRBV27	.	TRBD1	TRBJ2-2	TGTGCCAGCAGAAGGGGGCGGAACACCGGGGAGCTGTTTTTT	CASRRGRNTGELFF
TRBV6-5	few	.	TRBJ2-7	TGTGCCAGCATGCCAGGGTCTTCCTACGAGCAGTACTTC	CASMPGSSYEQYF
TRBV15	medium-sized	TRBD2	TRBJ2-3	TGTGCCACCAGCACTAGCGGGAGAGGCACAGATACGCAGTATTTT	CATSTSGRGTDTQYF
TRBV2	.	.	TRBJ1-3	TGTGCCAGCCGACTAACTGGAAACACCATATATTTT	CASRLTGNTIYF
TRBV15	.	TRBD1	TRBJ1-1	TGTGCCACCAGCAGAGATCAGGTTAGGACAGGCATGAACACTGAAGCTTTCTTT	CATSRDQVRTGMNTEAFF
TRBV19	few	.	TRBJ2-7	TGTGCCAGTAGTATAGGACCCCCAGGCACCTACGAGCAGTACTTC	CASSIGPPGTYEQYF
TRBV2	.	.	TRBJ2-7	TGTGCCAGCAGTGTGGGAACAGGGTCCTACGAGCAGTACTTC	CASSVGTGSYEQYF
TRBV5-1	once	.	TRBJ1-5	TGCGCCAGCAGCCCACAGGGTCTTAATCAGCCCCAGCATTTT	CASSPQGLNQPQHF
TRBV18	.	TRBD2	TRBJ2-7	TGTGCCAGCTCACCGCAGGGGACTAGCGGGGGATACGAGCAGTACTTC	CASSPQGTSGGYEQYF
TRBV19	.	.	TRBJ1-6	TGTGCCAGTAGTAAAACAGAGAGCTCCTATAATTCACCCCTCCACTTT	CASSKTESSYNSPLHF
TRBV30	few	TRBD1	TRBJ2-7	TGTGCCTGGACAGGGGGTACGTCGTACGAGCAGTACTTC	CAWTGGTSYEQYF
TRBV5-1	few	.	TRBJ1-5	TGCGCCAGCAGCTTGAACGGGGGCAATCAGCCCCAGCATTTT	CASSLNGGNQPQHF
TRBV6-6	.	.	TRBJ2-2	TGTGCCAGCATCCGGGGTGCAGGGGACACCGGGGAGCTGTTTTTT	CASIRGAGDTGELFF
TRBV18	.	TRBD1	TRBJ2-7	TGTGCCAGCTCACCAGGGACAGGGACCTACGAGCAGTACTTC	CASSPGTGTYEQYF
TRBV5-1	.	TRBD2	TRBJ2-3	TGCGCCAGCAGCTTGCCTAGCGGGGGGTCAACAGATACGCAGTATTTT	CASSLPSGGSTDTQYF
TRBV5-4	medium-sized	TRBD2	TRBJ2-1	TGTGCCAGCAGCCCCTGGGGGGGAGCTCGTGAGCAGTTCTTC	CASSPWGGAREQFF
TRBV19	few	TRBD1	TRBJ1-3	TGTGCCAGTAGTCTCAGACAGGGGGCGGTCGGAAACACCATATATTTT	CASSLRQGAVGNTIYF
TRBV7-4	.	.	TRBJ2-2	TGTGCCAGCAGCTTAGAGTGTAGAGGGAACACCGGGGAGCTGTTTTTT	CASSLECRGNTGELFF
TRBV6-5	.	.	TRBJ1-3	TGTGCCAGCAGTCCTATTTCCTCTGGAAACACCATATATTTT	CASSPISSGNTIYF
TRBV9	once	.	TRBJ2-5	TGTGCCAGCAGCACTTTTGCGTTGGAGACCCAGTACTTC	CASSTFALETQYF
TRBV20-1	few	.	TRBJ2-3	TGCAGGGCCGAGGGAGATACGCAGTATTTT	CRAEGDTQYF